This TCR beta chain came from a study of response to subunit inactivated influenza vaccine (dated by TCRdb to the late 2010s). Notes on the research overall: Deep quantitative profiling of the T cell receptor repertoire was used in the study to follow responses to a trivalent subunit inactivated influenza vaccine.

Turning to this clonotype: There is no known antigen for this receptor. The record has no base qualities; no much larger clone is one base away.

Libraries were prepared through RT-PCR. These reads were obtained on an Illumina HiSeq 2500. Starting from the raw public reads, TCRdb applied fastp trimming at Q25, assembled clones with MiXCR and retained in-frame beta chains. Merged by CDR3 protein, the rows form single entries marked with the most common genes and DNA. Recorded for this sample are hundreds of thousands of distinct CDR3 sequences; approximately 10% of them occurred a single time. Roughly 10% of the sample lies in the top ten. The CDR3 runs 14 amino acids, cysteine and phenylalanine included. Only CDR3 DNA is held: 42 bases, read in frame from base 1. CDR1 and CDR2, looked up from the germline V gene, are MDHEN and SYDVKM. Trimming takes 4 bases from V and 3 bases from J, and the germline ends sit 13 bases apart. Beyond this particular receptor, the publication reports: It was suggested by the authors that each seasonal influenza vaccination may recruit only a limited number of new T cells.

The sample in question was PBMCs from blood, obtained on the day of vaccination. The sequence was obtained from a man aged 50 or older who received an inactivated influenza vaccine. Donor details come from another sample of the same person, matched by shared clones. The rearrangement combines TRBV28 with TRBJ2-7; the D gene is not confidently resolved. The nucleotide sequence is given as TGTGCCAGCAGTTCGGTCCTGGGAAGCTACGAGCAGTACTTC. Translated, this is CASSSVLGSYEQYF.